What follows are 5 T cell receptor beta chains derived from one specimen sequenced in a study of PD-1 blockade in mismatch repair-deficient tumors. Libraries were prepared by immunoSEQ multiplex PCR; TCRdb keeps only in-frame clonotypes and omits some of them. The table has tens of thousands of clones, 65% to 85% seen once. The specimen comprised peripheral blood, sampled 12 weeks after starting pembrolizumab. The receptors here all came from an adult with mismatch repair-deficient cancer.

The V and J genes are TRBV4-2 and TRBJ2-1; a weak D match, TRBD2 (6 bases). The V end was cut by 0 bases, the J end by 0 bases, with 9 bases between. Germline V gene data show CDR1 as LGHNA and CDR2 as YNFKEQ. This CDR3 spans 16 amino acids. DNA for the CDR3: TGTGCCAGCAGCCAAGATTTCGGGAGCTCCTACAATGAGCAGTTCTTC. Its translation is CASSQDFGSSYNEQFF.

The chain carries TRBV14 and TRBJ2-7; D is undetermined. Trimming pared 4 bases from V and 3 bases from J, leaving 4 bases between. The V gene's germline CDR1 is SGHDN and CDR2 FVKESK. The CDR3 consists of 11 residues. In nucleotides, the CDR3 is TGTGCCAGCAGCCTAGACTACGAGCAGTACTTC. This translates into CASSLDYEQYF.

This chain links TRBV7-3 with TRBJ2-3; 16 positions agree with TRBD2. Losses at the gene ends were 4 bases for V and 13 bases for J; bases not matched to a gene: 5. From germline, CDR1 is SGHTA and CDR2 FQGTGA. CDR3 length equals 14 residues. CDR3 nucleotides: TGTGCCAGCAGCTCGGGACTAGCGGGAGGGCCCAAGTATTTT. This gives the protein CASSSGLAGGPKYF.

This clone is a singleton in its sample. This chain joins TRBV27 and TRBJ2-1; TRBD2 might be the D (6 bases). The ends were cut back, 6 bases at V and 0 bases at J, with 12 bases in the middle. This CDR3 spans 15 amino acids. The germline CDR1 and CDR2 sequences are MNHEY and SMNVEV (reference sequence). CDR3 bases: TGTGCCAGCAGGATCGGGAGTGTCTCCTACAATGAGCAGTTCTTC. Its translation is CASRIGSVSYNEQFF.

This chain links TRBV9 with TRBJ2-7, with 10 bases that match TRBD1. CDR1 and CDR2 from the germline V gene are SGDLS and YYNGEE. The CDR3 extends over 15 amino acids. Trimming took 0 bases from V and 5 from J; bases not matched to a gene: 5. CDR3 sequence: CASSVGGTGAHEQYF. CDR3 coding DNA: TGTGCCAGCAGCGTAGGAGGGACAGGGGCCCACGAGCAGTACTTC. Based on the CDR3 plus reference TRBV9 and TRBJ2-7, the full variable domain is DSGVTQTPKHLITATGQRVTLRCSPRSGDLSVYWYQQSLDQGLQFLIQYYNGEERAKGNILERFSAQQFPDLHSELNLSSLELGDSALYFCASSVGGTGAHEQYFGPGTRLTVT.